A selection of T cell receptor beta chains follows, all from one sample in a study of glioma-infiltrating T cells after dendritic cell vaccination. The assay was immunoSEQ multiplex PCR, and TCRdb's table has in-frame clones only and misses some. The repertoire consists of around 60,000 clones, with around nine tenths occurring once and the leading ten covering 9.5% to 13%. Specimen: blood, collected after dendritic cell vaccination. The receptors derive from a human donor with glioblastoma. The conserved cysteine and the conserved F or W are not part of the CDR3 here. The order of the fields is CDR3 protein, D gene, V gene, J gene. D genes are given only for firm matches.

CDR3: ASSPTAGGHTEAF
D: TRBD1
V: TRBV7-9
J: TRBJ1-1

CDR3: ATSIRGVNVPNRGPNTEAF
D: TRBD1
V: TRBV15
J: TRBJ1-1

CDR3: ASSRSRDRGYGYT
D: TRBD1
V: TRBV18
J: TRBJ1-2

CDR3: ASSPSTGQGTYNEQF
D: -
V: TRBV19
J: TRBJ2-1

CDR3: ASSSRLTSGNYNEQF
D: TRBD2
V: TRBV7-8
J: TRBJ2-1

CDR3: ASSNSGRELLRRELRY
D: -
V: TRBV5-6
J: TRBJ1-3

CDR3: ASSLRTNEGNEQF
D: -
V: TRBV11-2
J: TRBJ2-1

CDR3: ASQSGGWYGYT
D: -
V: TRBV19
J: TRBJ1-2

CDR3: ASSAGTYEQY
D: -
V: TRBV9
J: TRBJ2-7

CDR3: ASSVEVQGGTGELF
D: -
V: TRBV9
J: TRBJ2-2

CDR3: ATSRVGDSPLH
D: -
V: TRBV15
J: TRBJ1-6

CDR3: ASSPGLGTSGPVETQY
D: TRBD2
V: TRBV4-3
J: TRBJ2-5

CDR3: ASSSGQGNHQPQH
D: TRBD1
V: TRBV6-5
J: TRBJ1-5

CDR3: SVPRDSEAF
D: TRBD1
V: TRBV29-1
J: TRBJ1-1

CDR3: ASSLTSGGPGRNTDTQY
D: TRBD2
V: TRBV7-8
J: TRBJ2-3